This TCR beta chain stems from a study of blood T cell repertoires in COVID-19. Study as a whole: From the United States, Italy and Spain came samples of acute and convalescent COVID-19. T cells, B-cell-depleted T cells, or PBMCs supplied cDNA or gDNA.

The CDR3 is 14 residues long. V dropped 5 bases and J dropped 2 bases, with 11 bases sitting between them. Germline V lookup: CDR1 SGHTA, CDR2 FQGNSA. Original methodology: Cell counts per sample came from amplifying reference gene primers. Generated by immunoSEQ multiplex PCR, the TCRdb table keeps only in-frame clones and is missing some. That table is the source of V, J and clone size, and D and trimming were worked out from the DNA. Of under 85,000 clones detected, 65% to 90% appear once; the ten largest clones hold 2.5% to 3%. The chain joins TRBV7-2 to TRBJ2-3; D might be TRBD2 (6 bases). Sequences were obtained from peripheral blood. The sequence derives from an elderly man with acute or convalescent COVID-19. The DNA for the CDR3 is TGTGCCAGCAGCCGGGACTCTTCCACAGATACGCAGTATTTT. It codes for CASSRDSSTDTQYF.